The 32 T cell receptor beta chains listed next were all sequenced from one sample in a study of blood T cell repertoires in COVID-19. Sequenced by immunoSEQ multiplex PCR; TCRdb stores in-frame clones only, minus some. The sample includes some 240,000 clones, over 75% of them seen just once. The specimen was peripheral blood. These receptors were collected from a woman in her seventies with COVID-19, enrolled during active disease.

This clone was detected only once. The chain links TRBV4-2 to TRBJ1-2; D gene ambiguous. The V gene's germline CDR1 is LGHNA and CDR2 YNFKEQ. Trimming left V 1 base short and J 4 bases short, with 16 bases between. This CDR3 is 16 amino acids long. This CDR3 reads CASSQGIVAGSYGYTF. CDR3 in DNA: TGTGCCAGCAGCCAAGGGATTGTGGCAGGTTCCTATGGCTACACCTTC.

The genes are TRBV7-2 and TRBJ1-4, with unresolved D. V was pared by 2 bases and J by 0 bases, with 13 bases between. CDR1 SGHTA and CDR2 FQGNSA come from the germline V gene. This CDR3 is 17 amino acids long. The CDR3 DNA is TGTGCCAGCAGCTTACGCGGCGGAATTGCAACTAATGAAAAACTGTTTTTT. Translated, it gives CASSLRGGIATNEKLFF.

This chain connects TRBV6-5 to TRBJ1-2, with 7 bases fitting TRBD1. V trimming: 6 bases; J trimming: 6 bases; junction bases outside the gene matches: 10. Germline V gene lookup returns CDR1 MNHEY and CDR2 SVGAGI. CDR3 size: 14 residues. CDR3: CASRSTTGANGYTF. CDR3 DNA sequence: TGTGCCAGCAGATCCACTACAGGGGCTAATGGCTACACCTTC.

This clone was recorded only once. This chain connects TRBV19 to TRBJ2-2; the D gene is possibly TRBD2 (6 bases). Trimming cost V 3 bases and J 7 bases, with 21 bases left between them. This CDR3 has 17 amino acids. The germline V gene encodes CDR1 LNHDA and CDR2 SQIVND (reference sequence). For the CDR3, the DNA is TGTGCCAGTAGTATTGCTTGGTGGAGGGTAAAGATCGGGGAGCTGTTTTTT. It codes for CASSIAWWRVKIGELFF.

CDR3 amino acids: CASSFGGGYTF. The CDR3 region has the DNA TGTGCCAGCAGCTTCGGGGGAGGCTACACCTTC. The chain uses TRBV11-2 and TRBJ1-2; tentative D call: TRBD1 (5 bases). V was clipped by 3 bases and J by 8 bases, with 7 bases between them. CDR1 is SGHAT, CDR2 FQNNGV, per germline. This CDR3 comprises 11 residues.

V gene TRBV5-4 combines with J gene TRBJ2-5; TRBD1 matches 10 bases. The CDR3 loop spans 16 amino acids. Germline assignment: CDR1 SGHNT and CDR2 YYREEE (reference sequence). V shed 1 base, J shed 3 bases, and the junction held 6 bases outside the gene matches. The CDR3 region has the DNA TGTGCCAGCAGCTTGCCCCCGGGACAGGGGAAAGAGACCCAGTACTTC. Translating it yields CASSLPPGQGKETQYF.

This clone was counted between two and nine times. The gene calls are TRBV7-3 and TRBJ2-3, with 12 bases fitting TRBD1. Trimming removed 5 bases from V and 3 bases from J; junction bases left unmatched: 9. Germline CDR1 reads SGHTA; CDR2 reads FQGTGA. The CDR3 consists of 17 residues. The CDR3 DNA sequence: TGTGCCAGCAGCAAACCCGGGACAGGGGGCGAGACAGATACGCAGTATTTT. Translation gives CASSKPGTGGETDTQYF.

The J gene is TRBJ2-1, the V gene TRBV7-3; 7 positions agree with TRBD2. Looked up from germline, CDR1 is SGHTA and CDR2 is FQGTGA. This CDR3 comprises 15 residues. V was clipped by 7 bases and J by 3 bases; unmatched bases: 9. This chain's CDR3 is CASTSGSKDYNEQFF. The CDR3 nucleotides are TGTGCCAGCACTAGCGGCTCGAAAGACTACAATGAGCAGTTCTTC.

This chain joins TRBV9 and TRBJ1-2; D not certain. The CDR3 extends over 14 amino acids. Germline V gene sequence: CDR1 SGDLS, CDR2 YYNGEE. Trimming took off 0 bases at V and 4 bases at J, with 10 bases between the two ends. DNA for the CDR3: TGTGCCAGCAGCGTAGCTGGGCAGGCCTATGGCTACACCTTC. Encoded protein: CASSVAGQAYGYTF.

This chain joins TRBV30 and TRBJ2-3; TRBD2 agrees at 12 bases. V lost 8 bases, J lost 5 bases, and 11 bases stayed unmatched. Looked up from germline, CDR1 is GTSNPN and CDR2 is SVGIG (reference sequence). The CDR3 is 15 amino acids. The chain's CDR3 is CAVSSGRARGDTQYF. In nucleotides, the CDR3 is TGTGCCGTCTCTAGCGGGAGGGCCAGAGGAGATACGCAGTATTTT.

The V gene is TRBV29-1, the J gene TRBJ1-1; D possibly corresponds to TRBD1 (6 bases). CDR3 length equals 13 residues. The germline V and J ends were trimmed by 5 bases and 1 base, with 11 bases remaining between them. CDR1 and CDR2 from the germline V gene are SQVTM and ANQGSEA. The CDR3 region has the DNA TGCAGCGTTCGGACAGACCCGAACACTGAAGCTTTCTTT. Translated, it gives CSVRTDPNTEAFF.

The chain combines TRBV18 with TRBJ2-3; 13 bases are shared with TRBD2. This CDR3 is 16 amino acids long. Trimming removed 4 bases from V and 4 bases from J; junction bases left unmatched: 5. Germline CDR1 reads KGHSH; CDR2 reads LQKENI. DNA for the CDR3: TGTGCCAGCTCACGGACTAGCGGGGGAGGGGCAGATACGCAGTATTTT. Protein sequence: CASSRTSGGGADTQYF.

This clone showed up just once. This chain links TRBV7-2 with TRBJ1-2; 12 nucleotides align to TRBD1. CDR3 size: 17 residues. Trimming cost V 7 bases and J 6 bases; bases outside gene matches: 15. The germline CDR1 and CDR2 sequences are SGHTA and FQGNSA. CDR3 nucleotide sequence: TGTGCCAGCACCCCGGTTTCCGGGACAGGGGGCATGCATGGCTACACCTTC. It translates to CASTPVSGTGGMHGYTF. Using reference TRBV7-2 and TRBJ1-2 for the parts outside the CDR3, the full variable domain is GAGVSQSPSNKVTEKGKDVELRCDPISGHTALYWYRQSLGQGLEFLIYFQGNSAPDKSGLPSDRFSAERTGGSVSTLTIQRTQQEDSAVYLCASTPVSGTGGMHGYTFGSGTRLTVV.

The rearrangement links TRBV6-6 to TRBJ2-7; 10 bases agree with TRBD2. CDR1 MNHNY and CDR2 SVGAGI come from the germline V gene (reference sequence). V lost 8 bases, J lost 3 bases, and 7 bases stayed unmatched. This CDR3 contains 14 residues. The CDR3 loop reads CASGLAGDLYEQYF. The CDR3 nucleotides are TGTGCCAGCGGTCTAGCGGGGGATCTCTACGAGCAGTACTTC.

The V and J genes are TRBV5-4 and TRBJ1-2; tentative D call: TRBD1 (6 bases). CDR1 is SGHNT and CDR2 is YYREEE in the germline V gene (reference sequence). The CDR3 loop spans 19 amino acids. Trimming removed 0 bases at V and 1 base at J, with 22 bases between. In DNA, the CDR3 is TGTGCCAGCAGCTTGGACCGCTCTGAATTCGGACAGTTTAACTATGGCTACACCTTC. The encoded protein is CASSLDRSEFGQFNYGYTF.

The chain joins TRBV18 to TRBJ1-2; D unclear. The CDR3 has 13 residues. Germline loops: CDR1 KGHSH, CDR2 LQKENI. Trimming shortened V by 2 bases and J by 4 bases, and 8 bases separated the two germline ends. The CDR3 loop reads CASSPDGSYGYTF. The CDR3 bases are TGTGCCAGCTCACCAGACGGGAGCTATGGCTACACCTTC.

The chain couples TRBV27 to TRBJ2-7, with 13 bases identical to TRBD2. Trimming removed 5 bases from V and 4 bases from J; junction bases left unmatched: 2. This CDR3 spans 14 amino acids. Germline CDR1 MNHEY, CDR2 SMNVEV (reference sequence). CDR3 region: CASSRTSGSYEQYF. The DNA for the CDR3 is TGTGCCAGCAGTAGGACTAGCGGGAGTTACGAGCAGTACTTC.

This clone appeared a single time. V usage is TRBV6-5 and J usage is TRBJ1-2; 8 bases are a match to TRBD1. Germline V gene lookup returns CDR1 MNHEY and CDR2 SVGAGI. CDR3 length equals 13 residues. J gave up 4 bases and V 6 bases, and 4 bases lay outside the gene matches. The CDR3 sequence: CASSRDRFYGYTF. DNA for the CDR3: TGTGCCAGCAGCCGGGACAGGTTCTATGGCTACACCTTC.

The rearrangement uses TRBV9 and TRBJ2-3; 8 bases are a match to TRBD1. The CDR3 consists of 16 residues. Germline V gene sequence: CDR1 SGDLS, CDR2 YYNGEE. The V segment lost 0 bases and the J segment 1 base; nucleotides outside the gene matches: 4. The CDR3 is CASSVGDRQGTDTQYF. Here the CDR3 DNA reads TGTGCCAGCAGCGTAGGGGACAGGCAGGGCACAGATACGCAGTATTTT.

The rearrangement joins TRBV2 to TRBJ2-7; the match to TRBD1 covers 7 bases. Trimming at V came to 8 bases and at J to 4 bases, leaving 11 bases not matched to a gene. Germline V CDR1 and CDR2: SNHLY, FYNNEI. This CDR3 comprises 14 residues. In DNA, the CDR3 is TGTGCCAGCCTAGTCCGGGTCAGGGGGTACGAGCAGTACTTC. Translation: CASLVRVRGYEQYF.

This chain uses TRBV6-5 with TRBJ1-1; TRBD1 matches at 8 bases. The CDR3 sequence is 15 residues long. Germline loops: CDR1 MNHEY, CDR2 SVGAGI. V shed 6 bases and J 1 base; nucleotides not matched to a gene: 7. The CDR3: CASRPPGGRNTEAFF. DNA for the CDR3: TGTGCCAGCAGACCCCCAGGGGGCAGGAACACTGAAGCTTTCTTT.

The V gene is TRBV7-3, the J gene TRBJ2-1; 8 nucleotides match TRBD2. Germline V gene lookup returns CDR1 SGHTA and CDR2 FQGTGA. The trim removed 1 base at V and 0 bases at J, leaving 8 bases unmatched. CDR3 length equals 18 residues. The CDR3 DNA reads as TGTGCCAGCAGCTTAATGAGTTTGCGGGGGGCCTCCTACAATGAGCAGTTCTTC. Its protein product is CASSLMSLRGASYNEQFF.

CDR3 in amino acids: CASSYRGRAEAFF. CDR3 DNA: TGTGCCAGCAGTTACCGGGGAAGGGCTGAAGCTTTCTTT. This chain links TRBV6-2 or TRBV6-3 with TRBJ1-1; D remains ambiguous. The CDR3 totals 13 residues. CDR1 is MNHEY and CDR2 is SVGEGT in the germline V gene. V was cut by 2 bases and J by 6 bases, with 10 bases left in between.

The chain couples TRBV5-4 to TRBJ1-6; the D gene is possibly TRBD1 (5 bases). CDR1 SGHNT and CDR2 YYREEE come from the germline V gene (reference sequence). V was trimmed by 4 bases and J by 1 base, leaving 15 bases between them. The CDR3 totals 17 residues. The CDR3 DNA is TGTGCCAGCAGCGGCGGAGGGGTAACGTCCTATAATTCACCCCTCCACTTT. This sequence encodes CASSGGGVTSYNSPLHF.

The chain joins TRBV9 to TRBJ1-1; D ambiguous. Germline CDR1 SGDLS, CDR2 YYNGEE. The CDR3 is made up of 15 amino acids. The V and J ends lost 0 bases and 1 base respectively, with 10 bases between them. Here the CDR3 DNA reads TGTGCCAGCAGCGTAGATCCGGGTAGGAACACTGAAGCTTTCTTT. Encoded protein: CASSVDPGRNTEAFF.

CDR3 sequence: CASSLTLAGGPVETQYF. Here the CDR3 DNA reads TGTGCCAGCAGCTTAACCCTAGCGGGGGGGCCGGTAGAGACCCAGTACTTC. V usage is TRBV6-2 or TRBV6-3 and J usage is TRBJ2-5, with 12 bases lining up with TRBD2. Germline values: CDR1 MNHEY, CDR2 SVGEGT. The CDR3 extends over 17 amino acids. V trimming: 6 bases; J trimming: 4 bases; junction bases outside the gene matches: 12.

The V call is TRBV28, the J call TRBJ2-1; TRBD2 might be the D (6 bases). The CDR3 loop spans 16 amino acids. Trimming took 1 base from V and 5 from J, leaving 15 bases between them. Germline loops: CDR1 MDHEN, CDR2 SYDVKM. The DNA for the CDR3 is TGTGCCAGCAGTTTATTCGGTTGGCGGGATAACAATGAGCAGTTCTTC. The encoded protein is CASSLFGWRDNNEQFF.

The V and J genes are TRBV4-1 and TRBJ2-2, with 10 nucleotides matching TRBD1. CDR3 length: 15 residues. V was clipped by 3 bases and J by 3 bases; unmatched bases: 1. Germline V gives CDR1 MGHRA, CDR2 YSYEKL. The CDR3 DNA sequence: TGCGCCAGCAGCCAGACAGGGGGCTACACCGGGGAGCTGTTTTTT. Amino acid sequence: CASSQTGGYTGELFF.

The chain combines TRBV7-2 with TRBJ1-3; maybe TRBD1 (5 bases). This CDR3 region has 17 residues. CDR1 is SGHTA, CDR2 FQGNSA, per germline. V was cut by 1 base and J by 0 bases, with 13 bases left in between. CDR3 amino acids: CASSLVAAGPSGNTIYF. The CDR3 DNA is TGTGCCAGCAGCTTAGTGGCAGCGGGGCCCTCTGGAAACACCATATATTTT.

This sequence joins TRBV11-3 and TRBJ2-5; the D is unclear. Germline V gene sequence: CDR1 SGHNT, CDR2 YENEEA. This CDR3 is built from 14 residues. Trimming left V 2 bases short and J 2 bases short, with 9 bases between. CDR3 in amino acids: CASSLLIPQETQYF. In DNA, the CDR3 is TGTGCCAGCAGCTTACTAATTCCGCAAGAGACCCAGTACTTC.

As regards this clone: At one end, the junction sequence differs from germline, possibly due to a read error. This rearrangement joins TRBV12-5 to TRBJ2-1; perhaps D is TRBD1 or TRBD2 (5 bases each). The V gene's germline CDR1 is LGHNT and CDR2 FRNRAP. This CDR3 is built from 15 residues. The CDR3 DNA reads TGTACTAGTGGTTTGGGGCTGGAGGCTTGGGATGAGCAGTTCTTC. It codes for CTSGLGLEAWDEQFF.

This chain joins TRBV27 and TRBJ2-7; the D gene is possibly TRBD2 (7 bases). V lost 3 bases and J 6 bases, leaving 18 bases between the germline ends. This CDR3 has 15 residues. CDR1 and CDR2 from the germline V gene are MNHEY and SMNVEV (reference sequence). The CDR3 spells CASSLQGRGGPEQYF. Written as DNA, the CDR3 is TGTGCCAGCAGTTTGCAGGGGAGGGGGGGGCCCGAGCAGTACTTC.